The present TCR beta chain was sequenced within a study of T cells in Graves' hyperthyroidism and ophthalmopathy. Regarding the study as a whole: Blood held most thyroid clonotypes expanded above 0.001 frequency.

Uncontrolled infection, other autoimmune disease, pregnancy and lactation each barred patients from inclusion. PBMCs were obtained from 9.5 to 10 ml fresh peripheral blood. As to this clonotype: The antigen remains undetermined. A much larger clone lies one base from this, so it may be a read error.

The CDR3 regions of TCR beta were amplified from RNA transcripts. The HTBI primer set drove a first-round RT-PCR of the TCR CDR3. One entry per CDR3 protein results from TCRdb running MiXCR on the multiplex PCR reads. The repertoire holds about 250,000 distinct CDR3 sequences, with approximately 21% as singletons. This TCR came from a man aged 30 to 45 with Graves' ophthalmopathy. Sequences were obtained from blood.

Here the CDR3 reads CASSQYGSYEQFF. CDR3 nucleotide sequence: TGTGCCAGCAGCCAATACGGAAGCTACGAGCAGTTCTTC. This chain connects TRBV3-1 to TRBJ2-7; no clear D. The better agreement between TRBJ2-1 and the DNA end casts doubt on the J call. Per germline, CDR1 LGHDT and CDR2 YNNKEL (reference sequence). The CDR3 totals 13 residues.